These T cell receptor beta chains were read from a single sample in a study of technical replicates of blood from four donors. Using immunoSEQ multiplex PCR, the repertoire was profiled, and TCRdb retains in-frame clones only, with some absent. The table has about 71,000 clones, more than 75% seen once. The material sequenced was PBMCs. The receptors originated from a human donor in good health. Some clones in this sample may be carry-over from other donors' samples. Both conserved end residues are part of each CDR3. D genes are given only for firm matches. Size values are once, few and many counts, or a class for expanded clones, and some rows have none.

V	J	D	size	CDR3	DNA
TRBV9	TRBJ2-7	.	.	CASSVGGEGPYEQYF	TGTGCCAGCAGCGTAGGGGGTGAGGGCCCCTACGAGCAGTACTTC
TRBV7-9	TRBJ1-3	.	.	CASSSRRGNTIYF	TGTGCCAGCAGCTCCCGAAGGGGTAACACCATATATTTT
TRBV2	TRBJ2-5	.	.	CASSENRGGETQYF	TGTGCCAGCAGTGAAAACAGGGGGGGAGAGACCCAGTACTTC
TRBV5-1	TRBJ2-6	TRBD1	.	CASSNRDRGRGANVLTF	TGCGCCAGCAGCAACCGGGACAGGGGGCGTGGGGCCAACGTCCTGACTTTC
TRBV6-5	TRBJ1-3	.	.	CASSLRVTGSGNTIYF	TGTGCCAGCAGTTTGAGAGTGACAGGCTCTGGAAACACCATATATTTT
TRBV13	TRBJ2-3	TRBD2	.	CASSSQAGATDTQYF	TGTGCCAGCAGCTCCCAAGCGGGAGCGACAGATACGCAGTATTTT
TRBV25-1	TRBJ2-5	TRBD1	.	CASSEQGAEETQYF	TGTGCCAGCAGTGAACAGGGGGCGGAGGAGACCCAGTACTTC
TRBV7-8	TRBJ1-1	TRBD1	once	CASSPTTGAEAFF	TGTGCCAGCAGCCCAACGACAGGGGCTGAAGCTTTCTTT
TRBV27	TRBJ2-3	TRBD2	once	CASRAAGGPSDTQYF	TGTGCCAGCAGAGCAGCGGGGGGGCCATCAGATACGCAGTATTTT
TRBV11-2	TRBJ1-1	.	.	CASSPDRAEAFF	TGTGCCAGCAGCCCTGACAGAGCTGAAGCTTTCTTT
TRBV30	TRBJ2-7	TRBD2	.	CAWSVSSGRSEQYF	TGTGCCTGGAGTGTATCCAGCGGGAGATCCGAGCAGTACTTC
TRBV5-8	TRBJ2-3	.	once	CASSSERRLAEEPTQYF	TGTGCCAGCAGCTCCGAAAGAAGATTAGCGGAAGAGCCCACGCAGTATTTT
TRBV12-5	TRBJ2-5	TRBD2	.	CASMRGYQETQYF	TGTGCCAGCATGCGGGGGTACCAAGAGACCCAGTACTTC
TRBV5-1	TRBJ2-1	TRBD2	.	CASSRDSGRALGEQFF	TGCGCCAGCAGCAGAGATAGCGGGAGGGCCTTGGGTGAGCAGTTCTTC
TRBV7-2	TRBJ2-7	.	.	CASSFGGPYEQYF	TGTGCCAGCAGCTTCGGGGGTCCCTACGAGCAGTACTTC
TRBV9	TRBJ2-1	.	.	CASSVAGNPYNEQFF	TGTGCCAGCAGCGTAGCGGGGAACCCCTACAATGAGCAGTTCTTC
TRBV10-3	TRBJ2-7	TRBD2	.	CAIKGSGGAGEQYF	TGTGCCATCAAGGGAAGCGGGGGGGCGGGGGAGCAGTACTTC
TRBV5-6	TRBJ1-2	.	.	CASSTAGARSYGYTF	TGTGCCAGCAGCACGGCGGGGGCAAGAAGCTATGGCTACACCTTC
TRBV11-2	TRBJ2-4	TRBD1	.	CASSLELGKGADRAKNIQYF	TGTGCCAGCAGCTTAGAACTGGGGAAGGGGGCGGATAGGGCCAAAAACATTCAGTACTTC
TRBV9	TRBJ1-1	.	.	CASTAGLMNTEAFF	TGTGCCAGCACGGCAGGCCTCATGAACACTGAAGCTTTCTTT
TRBV6-4	TRBJ2-3	TRBD2	.	CASSAYGGGTDTQYF	TGTGCCAGCAGTGCTTACGGGGGGGGCACAGATACGCAGTATTTT
TRBV19	TRBJ2-7	TRBD2	few	CASSGASGKTGEQYF	TGTGCCAGCTCTGGGGCTAGCGGGAAAACGGGGGAGCAGTACTTC
TRBV18	TRBJ1-5	.	.	CASSPQGKGQPQHF	TGTGCCAGCTCACCGCAGGGAAAGGGTCAGCCCCAGCATTTT
TRBV25-1	TRBJ1-1	.	.	CASSGTKNTEAFF	TGTGCCAGCAGTGGGACAAAGAACACTGAAGCTTTCTTT
TRBV5-4	TRBJ2-7	TRBD2	.	CASSLLGGGASYEQYF	TGTGCCAGCAGCTTGCTGGGCGGGGGGGCCTCCTACGAGCAGTACTTC
TRBV27	TRBJ2-5	.	.	CASTQGGNF	TGTGCCAGCACCCAAGGAGGAAACTTC
TRBV7-3	TRBJ2-2	TRBD2	.	CASSLKASGGSSTGELFF	TGTGCCAGCAGCTTAAAGGCTAGCGGGGGGTCATCCACCGGGGAGCTGTTTTTT
TRBV6-5	TRBJ1-2	TRBD1	.	CASRSGGMDYGYTF	TGTGCCAGTCGGTCAGGGGGCATGGACTATGGCTACACCTTC
TRBV6-4	TRBJ2-3	.	.	CASSDGGADTQYF	TGTGCCAGCAGTGACGGAGGAGCAGATACGCAGTATTTT
TRBV7-3	TRBJ2-2	.	.	CASSLNQPVGGELFF	TGTGCCAGCAGCTTAAATCAACCCGTCGGCGGGGAGCTGTTTTTT
TRBV7-9	TRBJ1-4	TRBD1	.	CASSLGQVNEKLFF	TGTGCCAGCAGCTTGGGACAGGTCAATGAAAAACTGTTTTTT
TRBV5-4	TRBJ2-5	.	.	CASRFRGVGETQYF	TGTGCCAGCAGGTTCAGGGGGGTCGGTGAGACCCAGTACTTC
TRBV7-2	TRBJ2-7	TRBD1	.	CASSFNHWTGLQEQYF	TGTGCCAGCAGCTTCAACCACTGGACAGGGCTGCAAGAGCAGTACTTC
TRBV30	TRBJ1-1	TRBD1	.	CAWSTGTGDTEAFF	TGTGCCTGGAGTACCGGGACAGGGGACACTGAAGCTTTCTTT
TRBV18	TRBJ2-3	TRBD2	once	CASSPPDRTSGRDDTQYF	TGTGCCAGCTCACCGCCTGACCGGACTAGCGGGAGGGACGATACGCAGTATTTT
TRBV10-3	TRBJ2-1	TRBD2	.	CAIRGTSGTSYNEQFF	TGTGCCATCAGGGGTACTAGCGGGACGTCCTACAATGAGCAGTTCTTC
TRBV11-2	TRBJ2-5	TRBD2	.	CASSLSASGRWETQYF	TGTGCCAGCAGCTTAAGTGCTAGCGGGAGATGGGAGACCCAGTACTTC
TRBV7-6	TRBJ1-1	.	once	CASSLAGSEAFF	TGTGCCAGCAGCTTGGCCGGGAGTGAAGCTTTCTTT
TRBV5-1	TRBJ1-1	.	once	CASSSGVGRDTEAFF	TGCGCCAGCAGCTCCGGTGTGGGGAGGGACACTGAAGCTTTCTTT
TRBV5-4	TRBJ1-6	.	.	CASSAEPTAYNSPLHF	TGTGCCAGCAGCGCGGAGCCGACAGCTTATAATTCACCCCTCCACTTT